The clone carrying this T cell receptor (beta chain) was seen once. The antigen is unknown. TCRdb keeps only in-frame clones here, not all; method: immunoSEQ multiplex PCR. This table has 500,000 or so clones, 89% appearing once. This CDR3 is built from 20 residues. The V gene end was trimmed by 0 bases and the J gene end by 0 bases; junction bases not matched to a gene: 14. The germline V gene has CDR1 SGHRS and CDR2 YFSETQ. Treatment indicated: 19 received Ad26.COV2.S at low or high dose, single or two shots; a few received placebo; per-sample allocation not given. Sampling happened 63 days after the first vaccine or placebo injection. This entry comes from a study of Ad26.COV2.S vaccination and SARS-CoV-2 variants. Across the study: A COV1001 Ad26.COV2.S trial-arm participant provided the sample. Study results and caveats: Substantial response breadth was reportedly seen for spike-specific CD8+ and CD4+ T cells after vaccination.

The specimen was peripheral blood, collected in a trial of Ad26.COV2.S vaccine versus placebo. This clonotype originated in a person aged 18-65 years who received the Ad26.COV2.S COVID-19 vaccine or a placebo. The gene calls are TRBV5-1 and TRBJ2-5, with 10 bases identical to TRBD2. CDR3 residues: CASSLAWLAGAEMYQETQYF. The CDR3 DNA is TGCGCCAGCAGCTTGGCATGGCTAGCGGGAGCGGAGATGTACCAAGAGACCCAGTACTTC.